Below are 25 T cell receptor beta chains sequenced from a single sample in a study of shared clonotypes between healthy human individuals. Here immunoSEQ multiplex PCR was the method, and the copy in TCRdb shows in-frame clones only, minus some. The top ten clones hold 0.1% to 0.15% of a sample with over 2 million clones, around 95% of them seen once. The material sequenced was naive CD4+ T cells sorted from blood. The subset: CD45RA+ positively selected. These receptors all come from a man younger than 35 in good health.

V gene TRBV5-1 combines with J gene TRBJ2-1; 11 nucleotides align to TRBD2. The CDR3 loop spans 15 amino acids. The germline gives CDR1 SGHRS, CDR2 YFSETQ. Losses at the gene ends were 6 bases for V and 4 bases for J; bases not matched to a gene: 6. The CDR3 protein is CASKTSGGLYNEQFF. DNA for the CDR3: TGCGCCAGCAAAACTAGCGGGGGATTATACAATGAGCAGTTCTTC.

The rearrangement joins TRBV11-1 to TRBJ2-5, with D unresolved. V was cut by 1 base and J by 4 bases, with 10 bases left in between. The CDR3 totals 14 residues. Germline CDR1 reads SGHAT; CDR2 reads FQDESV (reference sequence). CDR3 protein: CASSLGRASETQYF. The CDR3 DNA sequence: TGTGCCAGCAGCTTAGGACGGGCCTCAGAGACCCAGTACTTC.

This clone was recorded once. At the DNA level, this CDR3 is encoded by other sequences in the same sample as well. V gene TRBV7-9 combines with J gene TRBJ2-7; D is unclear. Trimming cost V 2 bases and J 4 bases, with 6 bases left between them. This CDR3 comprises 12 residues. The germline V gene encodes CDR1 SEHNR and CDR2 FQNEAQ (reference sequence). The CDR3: CASSLREYEQYF. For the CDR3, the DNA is TGTGCCAGCAGCTTAAGAGAGTACGAGCAGTACTTC.

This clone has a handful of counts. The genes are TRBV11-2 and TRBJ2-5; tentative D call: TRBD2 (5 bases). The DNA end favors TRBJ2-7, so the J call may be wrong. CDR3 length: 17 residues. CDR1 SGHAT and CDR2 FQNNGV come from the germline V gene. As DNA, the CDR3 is TGTGCCAGCAGTTTTGCCGCTTTATCGGGGATCTCCTACGAGCAGTACTTC. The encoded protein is CASSFAALSGISYEQYF.

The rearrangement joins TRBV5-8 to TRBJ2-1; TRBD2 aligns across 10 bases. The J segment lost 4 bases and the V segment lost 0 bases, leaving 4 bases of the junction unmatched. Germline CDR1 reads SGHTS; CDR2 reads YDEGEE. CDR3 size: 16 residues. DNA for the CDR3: TGTGCCAGCAGCTTGGCGCCTAGCGGGGGATACAATGAGCAGTTCTTC. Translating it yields CASSLAPSGGYNEQFF.

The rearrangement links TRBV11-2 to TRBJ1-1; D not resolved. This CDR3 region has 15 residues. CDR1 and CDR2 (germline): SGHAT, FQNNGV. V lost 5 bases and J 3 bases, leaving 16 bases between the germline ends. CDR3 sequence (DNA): TGTGCCAGCAGCGTTATTATTTCCTCCCACACTGAAGCTTTCTTT. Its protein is CASSVIISSHTEAFF. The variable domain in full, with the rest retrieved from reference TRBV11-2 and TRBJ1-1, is EAGVAQSPRYKIIEKRQSVAFWCNPISGHATLYWYQQILGQGPKLLIQFQNNGVVDDSQLPKDRFSAERLKGVDSTLKIQPAKLEDSAVYLCASSVIISSHTEAFFGQGTRLTVV.

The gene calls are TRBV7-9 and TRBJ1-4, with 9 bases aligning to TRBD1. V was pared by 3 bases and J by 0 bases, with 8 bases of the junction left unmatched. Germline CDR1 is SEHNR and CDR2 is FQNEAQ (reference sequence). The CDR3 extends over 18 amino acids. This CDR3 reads CASSFGTGKLATNEKLFF. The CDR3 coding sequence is TGTGCCAGCAGCTTCGGGACAGGGAAACTAGCAACTAATGAAAAACTGTTTTTT.

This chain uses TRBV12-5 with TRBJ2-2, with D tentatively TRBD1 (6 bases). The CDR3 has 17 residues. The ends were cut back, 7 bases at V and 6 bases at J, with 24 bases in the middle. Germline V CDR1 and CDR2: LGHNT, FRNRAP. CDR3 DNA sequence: TGTGCTAGTGTTCCCCCTCAAGGGGGAGTGGGTCCCGGGGAGCTGTTTTTT. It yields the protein CASVPPQGGVGPGELFF.

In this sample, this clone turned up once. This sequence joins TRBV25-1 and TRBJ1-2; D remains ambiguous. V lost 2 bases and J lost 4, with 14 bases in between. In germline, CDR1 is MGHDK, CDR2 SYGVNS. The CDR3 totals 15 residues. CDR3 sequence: CASSERVTPGYGYTF. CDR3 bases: TGTGCCAGCAGTGAAAGGGTAACGCCAGGCTATGGCTACACCTTC.

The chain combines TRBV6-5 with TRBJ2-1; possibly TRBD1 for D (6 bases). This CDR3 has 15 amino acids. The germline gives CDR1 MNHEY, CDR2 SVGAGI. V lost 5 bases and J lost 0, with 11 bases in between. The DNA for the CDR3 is TGTGCCAGCAGTAAACAGGGATACTCCTACAATGAGCAGTTCTTC. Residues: CASSKQGYSYNEQFF.

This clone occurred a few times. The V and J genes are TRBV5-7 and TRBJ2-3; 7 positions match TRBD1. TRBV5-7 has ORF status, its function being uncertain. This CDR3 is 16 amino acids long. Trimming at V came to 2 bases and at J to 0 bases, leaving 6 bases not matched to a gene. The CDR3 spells CASSLNRGYSTDTQYF. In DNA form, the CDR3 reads TGTGCCAGCAGCTTAAACAGGGGTTATAGCACAGATACGCAGTATTTT.

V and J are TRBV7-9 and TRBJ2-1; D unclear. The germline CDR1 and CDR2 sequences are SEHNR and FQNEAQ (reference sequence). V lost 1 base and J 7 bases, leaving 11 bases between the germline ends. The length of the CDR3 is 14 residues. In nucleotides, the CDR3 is TGTGCCAGCAGCTTAGACATCTCGTCTAATGAGCAGTTCTTC. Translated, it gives CASSLDISSNEQFF.

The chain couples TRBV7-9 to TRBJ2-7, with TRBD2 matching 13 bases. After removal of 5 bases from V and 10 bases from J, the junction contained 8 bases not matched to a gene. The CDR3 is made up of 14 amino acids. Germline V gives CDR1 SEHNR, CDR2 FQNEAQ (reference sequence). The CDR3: CASSPRTSGGAQYF. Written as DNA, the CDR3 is TGTGCCAGCAGCCCGAGGACTAGCGGGGGTGCACAGTACTTC.

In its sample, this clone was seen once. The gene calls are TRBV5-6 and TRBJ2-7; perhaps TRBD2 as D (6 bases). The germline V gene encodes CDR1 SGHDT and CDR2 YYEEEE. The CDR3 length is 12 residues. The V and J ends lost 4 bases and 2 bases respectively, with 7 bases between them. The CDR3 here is CASSRGTYEQYF. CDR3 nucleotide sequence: TGTGCCAGCAGCCGGGGGACCTACGAGCAGTACTTC.

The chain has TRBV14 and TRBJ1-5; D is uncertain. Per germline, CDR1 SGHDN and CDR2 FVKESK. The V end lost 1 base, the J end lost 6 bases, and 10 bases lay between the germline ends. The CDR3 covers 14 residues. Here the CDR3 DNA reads TGTGCCAGCAGCCAAGGGACCGCCAGTCAGCCCCAGCATTTT. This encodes CASSQGTASQPQHF.

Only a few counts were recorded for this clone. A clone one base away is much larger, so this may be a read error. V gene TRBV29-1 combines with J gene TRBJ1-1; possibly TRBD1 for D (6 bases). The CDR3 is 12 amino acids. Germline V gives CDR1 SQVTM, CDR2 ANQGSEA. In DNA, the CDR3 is TGCAGCGCCGGACAGAGGAACACTGAAGCTTCCTTT. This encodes CSAGQRNTEASF.

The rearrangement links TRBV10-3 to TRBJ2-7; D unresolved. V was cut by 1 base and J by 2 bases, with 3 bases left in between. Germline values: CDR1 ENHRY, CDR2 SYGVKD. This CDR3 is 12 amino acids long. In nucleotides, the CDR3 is TGTGCCATCAGTGAGTTCCCCTACGAGCAGTACTTC. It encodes CAISEFPYEQYF.

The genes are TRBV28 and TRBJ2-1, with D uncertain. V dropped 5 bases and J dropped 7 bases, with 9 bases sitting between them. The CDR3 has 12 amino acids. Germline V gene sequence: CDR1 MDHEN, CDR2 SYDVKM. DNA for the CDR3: TGTGCCAGCAGTACCGTGCTAAATGAGCAGTTCTTC. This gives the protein CASSTVLNEQFF.

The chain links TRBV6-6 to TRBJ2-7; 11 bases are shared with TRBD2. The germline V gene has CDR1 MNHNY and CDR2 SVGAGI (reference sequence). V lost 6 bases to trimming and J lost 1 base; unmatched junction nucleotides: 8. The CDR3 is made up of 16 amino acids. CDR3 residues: CASREPGLAVSYEQYF. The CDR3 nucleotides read TGTGCCAGCAGGGAACCGGGACTAGCGGTGTCCTACGAGCAGTACTTC.

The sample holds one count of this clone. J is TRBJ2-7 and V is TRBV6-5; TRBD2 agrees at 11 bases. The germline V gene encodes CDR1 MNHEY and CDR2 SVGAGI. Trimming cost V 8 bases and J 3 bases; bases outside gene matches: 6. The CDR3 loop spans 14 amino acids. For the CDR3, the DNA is TGTGCCAGCCGACCTAGCGGGAGGAACTACGAGCAGTACTTC. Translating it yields CASRPSGRNYEQYF.

CDR3 residues: CAISERLAGEGTGELFF. The CDR3 region has the DNA TGTGCCATCAGTGAGCGGCTAGCGGGAGAGGGGACCGGGGAGCTGTTTTTT. This sequence joins TRBV10-3 and TRBJ2-2; 10 positions agree with TRBD2. The CDR3 totals 17 residues. Trimming took 2 bases from V and 5 from J; bases not matched to a gene: 8. Per germline, CDR1 ENHRY and CDR2 SYGVKD.

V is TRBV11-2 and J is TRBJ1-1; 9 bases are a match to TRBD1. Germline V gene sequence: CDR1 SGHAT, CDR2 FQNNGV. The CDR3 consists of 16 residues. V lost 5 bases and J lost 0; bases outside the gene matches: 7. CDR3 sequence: CASSLGQGWVNTEAFF. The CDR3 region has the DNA TGTGCCAGCAGCCTCGGACAGGGGTGGGTGAACACTGAAGCTTTCTTT.

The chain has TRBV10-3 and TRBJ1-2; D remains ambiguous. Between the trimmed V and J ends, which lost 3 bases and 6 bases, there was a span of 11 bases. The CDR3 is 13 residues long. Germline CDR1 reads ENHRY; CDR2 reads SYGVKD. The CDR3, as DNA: TGTGCCATCAGTGATGGCTCGTTAAATGGCTACACCTTC. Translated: CAISDGSLNGYTF.

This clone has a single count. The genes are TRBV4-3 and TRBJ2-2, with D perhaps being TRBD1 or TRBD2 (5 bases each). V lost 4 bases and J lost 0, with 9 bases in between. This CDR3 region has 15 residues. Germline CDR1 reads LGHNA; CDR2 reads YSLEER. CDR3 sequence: CASSPGTPNTGELFF. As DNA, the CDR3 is TGCGCCAGCAGCCCAGGGACCCCGAACACCGGGGAGCTGTTTTTT.

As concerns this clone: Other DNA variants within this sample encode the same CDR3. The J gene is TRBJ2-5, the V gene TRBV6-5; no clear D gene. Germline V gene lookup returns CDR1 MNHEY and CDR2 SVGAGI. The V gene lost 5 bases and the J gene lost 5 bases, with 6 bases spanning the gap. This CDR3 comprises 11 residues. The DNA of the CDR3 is TGTGCCAGCAGTCTGGGGGAGACCCAGTACTTC. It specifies CASSLGETQYF.